Below are 14 T cell receptor beta chains sequenced from a single sample in a study of shared clonotypes between healthy human individuals. The repertoire was sequenced with immunoSEQ multiplex PCR; TCRdb's copy has only in-frame clones and lacks some. The table includes around 2.3 million clones, approximately 96% detected once. Sequencing was performed on naive CD4+ T cells sorted from blood. Sample subset: CD45RA+ positively selected. The receptors here all came from a man younger than 30 in good health.

The chain uses TRBV7-9 and TRBJ2-7, with 9 nucleotides matching TRBD1. The CDR3 consists of 13 residues. The J segment lost 2 bases and the V segment lost 11 bases, leaving 7 bases of the junction unmatched. CDR1 is SEHNR and CDR2 is FQNEAQ in the germline V gene (reference sequence). The CDR3 is CAGGGTGPYEQYF. CDR3 nucleotide sequence: TGTGCCGGGGGCGGGACAGGGCCCTACGAGCAGTACTTC.

The sample holds one count of this clone. Other DNA sequences within the sample encode an identical CDR3. The J gene is TRBJ2-3, the V gene TRBV6-6; D remains unclear. The CDR3 has 13 amino acids. CDR1 and CDR2 from the germline V gene are MNHNY and SVGAGI (reference sequence). V shed 2 bases and J shed 1 base, with 4 bases lying between them. The CDR3 loop is CASSYVGTDTQYF. The CDR3 DNA reads TGTGCCAGCAGTTACGTCGGCACAGATACGCAGTATTTT.

The chain recombines TRBV6-5 with TRBJ2-7; D not resolved. Germline CDR1 MNHEY, CDR2 SVGAGI. V lost 2 bases and J lost 3, with 14 bases in between. CDR3 length: 15 residues. CDR3 DNA sequence: TGTGCCAGCAGTTACAAGTCAGAACCCTACTACGAGCAGTACTTC. Encoded protein: CASSYKSEPYYEQYF.

The chain carries TRBV5-1 and TRBJ2-1; the D gene is possibly TRBD2 (5 bases). CDR1 and CDR2 (germline): SGHRS, YFSETQ. Trimming took off 4 bases at V and 2 bases at J, with 10 bases between the two ends. The CDR3 is 14 amino acids. As DNA, the CDR3 is TGCGCCAGCAGCGCAGACGGGACCTACAATGAGCAGTTCTTC. Translation gives CASSADGTYNEQFF. Full variable domain (outside the CDR3, taken from reference TRBV5-1 and TRBJ2-1): KAGVTQTPRYLIKTRGQQVTLSCSPISGHRSVSWYQQTPGQGLQFLFEYFSETQRNKGNFPGRFSGRQFSNSRSEMNVSTLELGDSALYLCASSADGTYNEQFFGPGTRLTVL.

This chain uses TRBV9 with TRBJ2-3, with D possibly matching TRBD2 (5 bases). The V end was cut by 0 bases, the J end by 3 bases, with 8 bases between. The CDR3 totals 14 residues. Germline CDR1 reads SGDLS; CDR2 reads YYNGEE. The CDR3 loop is CASSVATGTDTQYF. CDR3 in DNA: TGTGCCAGCAGCGTAGCCACGGGAACAGATACGCAGTATTTT.

V and J are TRBV7-3 and TRBJ2-6; 12 bases are a match to TRBD2. Unmatched junction bases numbered 4, after V lost 4 bases and J lost 3 bases. The CDR3 contains 17 residues. Germline V lookup: CDR1 SGHTA, CDR2 FQGTGA. The CDR3 here is CASSSSGGALGANVLTF. DNA for the CDR3: TGTGCCAGCAGCTCTAGCGGGGGGGCCCTTGGGGCCAACGTCCTGACTTTC.

The chain links TRBV2 to TRBJ1-2; D uncertain. The CDR3 has 14 amino acids. Germline V CDR1 and CDR2: SNHLY, FYNNEI. The V and J ends lost 2 bases and 5 bases respectively, with 12 bases between them. The DNA for the CDR3 is TGTGCCAGCAGTGAAAAGATTAGTGTTTATGGCTACACCTTC. This codes for CASSEKISVYGYTF.

This chain connects TRBV19 to TRBJ1-4, with 7 positions matching TRBD1. J gave up 4 bases and V 3 bases, and 2 bases lay outside the gene matches. Germline V lookup: CDR1 LNHDA, CDR2 SQIVND (reference sequence). The CDR3 has 14 amino acids. The CDR3 nucleotides are TGTGCCAGTAGTATGACAGGGAATAATGAAAAACTGTTTTTT. Protein: CASSMTGNNEKLFF.

This clone was observed once. The V gene is TRBV5-1, the J gene TRBJ2-3; TRBD2 agrees at 12 bases. In germline, CDR1 is SGHRS, CDR2 YFSETQ. V lost 4 bases, J lost 1 base, and 10 bases stayed unmatched. The CDR3 runs to 18 residues. CDR3 amino acids: CASSHFQLAGGRTDTQYF. The CDR3 DNA reads as TGCGCCAGCAGCCACTTCCAACTAGCGGGGGGCCGCACAGATACGCAGTATTTT.

A remark on this clone: Other DNA sequences in this specimen translate into the identical CDR3. This chain connects TRBV9 to TRBJ1-3; tentative D call: TRBD1 (5 bases). Trimming pared 0 bases from V and 4 bases from J, leaving 11 bases between. This CDR3 is built from 15 residues. The germline V gene encodes CDR1 SGDLS and CDR2 YYNGEE. Here the CDR3 reads CASSVGQGGGNTIYF. The CDR3 DNA sequence: TGTGCCAGCAGCGTAGGCCAGGGTGGCGGAAACACCATATATTTT.

Details on this clone: The sample carries other DNA sequences with the same CDR3. The chain links TRBV29-1 to TRBJ2-3; D not certain. V shed 4 bases and J shed 0 bases, with 8 bases lying between them. The CDR3 extends over 13 amino acids. Germline V CDR1 and CDR2: SQVTM, ANQGSEA. CDR3 DNA sequence: TGCAGCGTTGGGAAGGGAAGCACAGATACGCAGTATTTT. Its translation: CSVGKGSTDTQYF.

V usage is TRBV9 and J usage is TRBJ2-4, with D uncertain. Between the trimmed V and J ends, which lost 0 bases and 2 bases, there was a span of 21 bases. There are 19 residues in the CDR3. Germline loops: CDR1 SGDLS, CDR2 YYNGEE. The CDR3 loop reads CASSVEVSVRLMSKNIQYF. CDR3 coding DNA: TGTGCCAGCAGCGTAGAAGTCTCAGTGCGTTTGATGTCCAAAAACATTCAGTACTTC.

This clone was counted between two and nine times. This chain connects TRBV7-6 to TRBJ1-4, with 7 positions matching TRBD1. Germline V gene sequence: CDR1 SGHVS, CDR2 FNYEAQ. The CDR3 covers 15 residues. Losses at the gene ends were 2 bases for V and 5 bases for J; bases not matched to a gene: 5. As DNA, the CDR3 is TGTGCCAGCAGCTTAATGGCAGGGGGAAATGAAAAACTGTTTTTT. It codes for CASSLMAGGNEKLFF.

The chain employs TRBV7-2 and TRBJ2-6; 7 bases fit TRBD2. Trimming took 3 bases from V and 0 from J; bases not matched to a gene: 8. The CDR3 totals 18 residues. From germline, CDR1 is SGHTA and CDR2 FQGNSA. Here the CDR3 reads CASSFVTSVSSGANVLTF. CDR3 DNA sequence: TGTGCCAGCAGCTTCGTTACTAGCGTAAGCTCTGGGGCCAACGTCCTGACTTTC.